This TCR beta chain was sequenced for a study of CD8+CD57+ T cells in acquired aplastic anemia. CDR1 is SGHTA, CDR2 FQGNSA, per germline. The CDR3 covers 16 residues. The V end lost 1 base, the J end lost 1 base, and 11 bases lay between the germline ends. This clonotype was seen repeatedly, ten times or more. Patients picked for sequencing had shown CD8+CD57+ cell expansion detected by flow cytometry. For CDR3 and TCR beta VDJ profiling, genomic DNA was the template used. One entry per CDR3 protein, called by TCRdb with MiXCR from the reads. The sample contains 260,000 or so distinct CDR3 sequences, more than 45% of which appear only once.

This TCR derives from a human donor with aplastic anemia. The J gene is TRBJ2-1, the V gene TRBV7-2; no clear D. Sequencing used sorted CD4+, CD8+, or CD8+CD57+ T cells (not recorded which) from PBMCs. CDR3 loop: CASSLGLVTSYNEQFF. Written as DNA, the CDR3 is TGTGCCAGCAGCTTAGGGCTAGTTACATCCTACAATGAGCAGTTCTTC.